Listed below are T cell receptor beta chains from one sample, sequenced in a study of blood T cell repertoires in COVID-19. Clones were read by immunoSEQ multiplex PCR, and TCRdb kept only the in-frame ones, dropping some. In the table there are roughly 160,000 clones, 85% to 90% of which are singletons. Sequenced material: peripheral blood. These receptors were collected from a woman aged 70-85 years with COVID-19, enrolled during active disease. Each CDR3 is given with its conserved first and last residue. A row's size may be missing; if present it is once, few, many or a size class.

TRBJ1-2	TRBV7-2	.	CASIPRGLTNGYTF
TRBJ2-7	TRBV4-1	.	CASSPGLGGYEQYF
TRBJ1-2	TRBV7-2	.	CASRSHFTGGYGYTF
TRBJ1-2	TRBV12-3/TRBV12-4	.	CASSWTGEGYTF
TRBJ1-1	TRBV2	.	CASSARDRGRVNTEAFF
TRBJ1-1	TRBV11-1	few	CASSLEGTGFEAFF
TRBJ2-1	TRBV11-2	.	CASSLDSGTRGQFF
TRBJ1-6	TRBV30	few	CAWSVKVSSGNSPLHF
TRBJ1-5	TRBV11-3	.	CASSQARDSLSTEEDQPQHF
TRBJ1-4	TRBV10-3	.	CAISRDSGIGNEKLFF
TRBJ2-3	TRBV19	.	CASSQQTSTDTQYF
TRBJ2-7	TRBV5-4	.	CASSSRGTSYEQYF
TRBJ1-2	TRBV6-1	.	CASSDRSTGPGYTF
TRBJ1-1	TRBV2	.	CASSDSRHNTEAFF
TRBJ2-1	TRBV7-3	.	CASSSEPVSRSEQFF
TRBJ1-6	TRBV7-6	.	CASSLDRGGHSPLHF
TRBJ2-3	TRBV3-1/TRBV3-2	.	CASSQDLAKSTDTQYF
TRBJ1-5	TRBV10-3	.	CAISRQGGEPQHF
TRBJ2-7	TRBV4-2	.	CASSLRGGEQYF
TRBJ2-2	TRBV6-1	.	CASRPGQGPFRF
TRBJ2-5	TRBV7-3	.	CASARGRQETQYF
TRBJ2-7	TRBV18	.	CASSLAGTGNYEQYF
TRBJ1-1	TRBV27	.	CASSLGGGRLDTEAFF
TRBJ1-6	TRBV5-6	.	CASSLRGSSPLHF
TRBJ2-1	TRBV7-2	few	CASSLAFSGGAEFF
TRBJ1-2	TRBV11-3	.	CASSAATRGRNYGYTF
TRBJ2-7	TRBV3-1/TRBV3-2	.	CASSLLSRTGDTYEQYF
TRBJ2-2	TRBV5-1	.	CASSLGQGDTGELFF
TRBJ1-2	TRBV11-2	.	CASSLAGDYGYTF
TRBJ1-2	TRBV7-6	.	CASSLRDRAFYGYTF
TRBJ2-3	TRBV25-1	.	CASSEPMQGDTQYF
TRBJ1-4	TRBV3-1/TRBV3-2	.	CASSQEDRGFEKLFF
TRBJ2-1	TRBV3-1/TRBV3-2	.	CASSTLIRTDSSSYNEQFF
TRBJ2-5	TRBV10-3	once	CAISEPSGRSQETQYF
TRBJ1-6	TRBV28	.	CASSLSTGEYNSPLHF
TRBJ2-1	TRBV24-1	.	CATSGLAGKSYNEQFF
TRBJ2-2	TRBV7-9	.	CASSWGRTAQRNTGELFF
TRBJ2-3	TRBV7-8	.	CASSLEQGTNTQYF
TRBJ1-6	TRBV7-2	.	CASSLASGSMNSPLHF
TRBJ2-5	TRBV15	.	CATSEGLAGPWYQETQYF
TRBJ1-2	TRBV6-5	.	CASRRSTGNYGYTF
TRBJ2-1	TRBV6-5	.	CASSWTSGVYNEQFF
TRBJ1-5	TRBV5-1	.	CASSFTGGPTQPQHF
TRBJ1-2	TRBV6-1	.	CASSENPTGSHFNYGYTF
TRBJ2-5	TRBV7-2	once	CASSLGDRGIQETQYF
TRBJ1-2	TRBV5-6	.	CASSLPATGGYGYTF
TRBJ2-5	TRBV5-1	.	CASSSDRGLETQYF